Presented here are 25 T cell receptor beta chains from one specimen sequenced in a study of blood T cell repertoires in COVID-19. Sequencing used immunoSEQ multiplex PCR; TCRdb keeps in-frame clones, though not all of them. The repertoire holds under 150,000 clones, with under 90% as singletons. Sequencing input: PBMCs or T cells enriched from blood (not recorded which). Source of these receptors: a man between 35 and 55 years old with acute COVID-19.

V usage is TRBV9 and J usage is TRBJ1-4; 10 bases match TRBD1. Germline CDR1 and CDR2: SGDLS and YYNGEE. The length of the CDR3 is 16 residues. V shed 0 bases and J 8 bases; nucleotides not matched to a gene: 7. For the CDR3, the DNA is TGTGCCAGCAGCGTAGGGTCCCGGGACAGGGGAGAAAAACTGTTTTTT. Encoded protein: CASSVGSRDRGEKLFF.

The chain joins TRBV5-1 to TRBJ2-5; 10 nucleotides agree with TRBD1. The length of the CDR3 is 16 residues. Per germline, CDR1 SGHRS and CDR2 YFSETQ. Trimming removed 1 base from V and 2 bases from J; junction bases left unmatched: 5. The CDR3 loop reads CASSLSGTGVQETQYF. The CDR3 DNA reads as TGCGCCAGCAGCTTGTCCGGGACAGGGGTTCAAGAGACCCAGTACTTC.

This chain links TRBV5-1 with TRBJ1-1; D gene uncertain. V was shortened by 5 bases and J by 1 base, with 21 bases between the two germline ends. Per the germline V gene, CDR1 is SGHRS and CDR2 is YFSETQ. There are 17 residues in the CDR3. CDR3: CASRRIPGVGGNTEAFF. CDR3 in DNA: TGCGCCAGCAGGAGAATCCCCGGGGTAGGAGGGAACACTGAAGCTTTCTTT.

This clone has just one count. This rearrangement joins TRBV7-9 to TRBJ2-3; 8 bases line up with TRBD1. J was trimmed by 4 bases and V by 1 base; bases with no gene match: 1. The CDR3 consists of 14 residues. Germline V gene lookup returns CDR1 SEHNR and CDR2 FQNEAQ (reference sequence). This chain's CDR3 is CASSLVQGADTQYF. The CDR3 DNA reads TGTGCCAGCAGCTTAGTACAGGGGGCAGATACGCAGTATTTT.

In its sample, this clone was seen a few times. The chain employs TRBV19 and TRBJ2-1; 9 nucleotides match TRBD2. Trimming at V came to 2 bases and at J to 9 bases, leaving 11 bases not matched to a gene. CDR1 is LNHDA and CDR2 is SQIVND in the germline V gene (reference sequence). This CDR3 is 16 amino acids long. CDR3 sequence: CASSIMSLAGKSEQFF. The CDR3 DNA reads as TGTGCCAGTAGTATAATGAGCCTAGCGGGAAAGAGTGAGCAGTTCTTC.

Here the CDR3 reads CARSKRRGFDEQFF. The CDR3 nucleotides are TGCGCCAGGTCGAAGCGGAGGGGCTTTGATGAGCAGTTCTTC. The chain joins TRBV5-1 to TRBJ2-1; maybe TRBD2 (6 bases). The CDR3 totals 14 residues. Germline CDR1 reads SGHRS; CDR2 reads YFSETQ. The V and J ends lost 8 bases and 8 bases respectively, with 20 bases between them.

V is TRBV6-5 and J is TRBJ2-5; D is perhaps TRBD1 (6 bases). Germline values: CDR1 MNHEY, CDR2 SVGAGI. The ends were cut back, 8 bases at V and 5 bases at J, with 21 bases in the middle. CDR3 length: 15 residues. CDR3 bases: TGTGCCAGCTATGAGGGGCAGGGGCCGCGGGAGACCCAGTACTTC. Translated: CASYEGQGPRETQYF.

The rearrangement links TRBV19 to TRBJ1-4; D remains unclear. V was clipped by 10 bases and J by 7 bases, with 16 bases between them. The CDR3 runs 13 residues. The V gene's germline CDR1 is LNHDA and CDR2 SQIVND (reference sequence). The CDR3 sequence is CATASGMGEKLFF. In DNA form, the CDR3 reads TGTGCCACTGCCTCGGGGATGGGTGAAAAACTGTTTTTT.

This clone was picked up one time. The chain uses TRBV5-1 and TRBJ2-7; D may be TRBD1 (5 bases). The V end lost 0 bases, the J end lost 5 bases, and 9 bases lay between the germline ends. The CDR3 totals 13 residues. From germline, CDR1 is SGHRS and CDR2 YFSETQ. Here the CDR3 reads CASSLGGQNEQYF. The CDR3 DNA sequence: TGCGCCAGCAGCTTGGGGGGCCAGAACGAGCAGTACTTC.

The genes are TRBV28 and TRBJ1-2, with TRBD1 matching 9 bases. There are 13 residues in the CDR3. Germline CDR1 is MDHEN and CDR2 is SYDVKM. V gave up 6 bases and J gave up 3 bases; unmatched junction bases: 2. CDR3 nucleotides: TGTGCCAGCAGGACAGGGGGGGACTATGGCTACACCTTC. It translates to CASRTGGDYGYTF.

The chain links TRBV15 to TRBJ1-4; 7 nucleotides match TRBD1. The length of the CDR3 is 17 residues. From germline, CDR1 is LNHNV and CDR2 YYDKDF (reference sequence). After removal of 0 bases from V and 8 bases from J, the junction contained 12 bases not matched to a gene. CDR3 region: CATSRDLADRVGEKLFF. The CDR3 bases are TGTGCCACCAGCAGAGATCTGGCCGACAGGGTAGGGGAAAAACTGTTTTTT. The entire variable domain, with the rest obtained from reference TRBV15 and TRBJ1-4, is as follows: DAMVIQNPRYQVTQFGKPVTLSCSQTLNHNVMYWYQQKSSQAPKLLFHYYDKDFNNEADTPDNFQSRRPNTSFCFLDIRSPGLGDTAMYLCATSRDLADRVGEKLFFGSGTQLSVL.

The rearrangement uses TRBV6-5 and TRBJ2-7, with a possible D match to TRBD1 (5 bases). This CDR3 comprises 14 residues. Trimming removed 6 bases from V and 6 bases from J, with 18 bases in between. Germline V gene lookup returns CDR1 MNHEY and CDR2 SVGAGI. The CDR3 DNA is TGTGCCAGCAGACTACAGGTATCCTACCTCGAGCAGTACTTC. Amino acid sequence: CASRLQVSYLEQYF.

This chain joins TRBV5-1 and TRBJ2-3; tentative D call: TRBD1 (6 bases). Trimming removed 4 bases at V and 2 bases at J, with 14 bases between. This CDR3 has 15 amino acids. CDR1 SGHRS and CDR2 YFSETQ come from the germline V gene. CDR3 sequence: CASSLGAGTTDTQYF. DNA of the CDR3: TGCGCCAGCAGCCTGGGGGCTGGCACCACAGATACGCAGTATTTT.

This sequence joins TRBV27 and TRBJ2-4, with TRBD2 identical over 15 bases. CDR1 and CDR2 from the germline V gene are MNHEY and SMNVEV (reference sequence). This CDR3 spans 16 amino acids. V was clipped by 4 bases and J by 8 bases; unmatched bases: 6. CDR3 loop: CASSWTSGRAGDIQYF. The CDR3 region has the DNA TGTGCCAGCAGTTGGACTAGCGGGAGGGCCGGGGACATTCAGTACTTC.

The CDR3 protein is CAWSVLLTGSGANVLTF. Written as DNA, the CDR3 is TGTGCCTGGAGTGTACTTCTGACGGGTTCTGGGGCCAACGTCCTGACTTTC. V is TRBV30 and J is TRBJ2-6; D not certain. Deletions cut 0 bases from V and 1 base from J, with 13 bases between. The CDR3 has 17 amino acids. Germline CDR1 reads GTSNPN; CDR2 reads SVGIG (reference sequence).

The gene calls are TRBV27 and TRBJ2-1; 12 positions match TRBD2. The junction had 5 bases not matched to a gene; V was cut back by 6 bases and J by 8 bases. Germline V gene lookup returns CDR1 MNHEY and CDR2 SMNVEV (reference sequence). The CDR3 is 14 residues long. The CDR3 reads CASSRTSGMYEQFF. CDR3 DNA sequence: TGTGCCAGCAGCCGGACTAGCGGGATGTATGAGCAGTTCTTC.

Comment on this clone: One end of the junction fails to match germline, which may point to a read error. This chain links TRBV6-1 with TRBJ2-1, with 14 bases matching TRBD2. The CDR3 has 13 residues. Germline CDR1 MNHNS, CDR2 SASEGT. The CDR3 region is CASSEVRTSGRIF. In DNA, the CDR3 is TGTGCCAGCAGTGAAGTTAGGACTAGCGGGAGGATCTTC.

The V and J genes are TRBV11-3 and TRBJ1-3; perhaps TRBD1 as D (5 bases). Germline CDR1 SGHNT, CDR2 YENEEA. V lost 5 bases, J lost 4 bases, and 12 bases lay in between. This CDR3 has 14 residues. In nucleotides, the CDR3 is TGTGCCAGCAGCCTGGCCAGGGCAGGAAACACCATATATTTT. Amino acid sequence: CASSLARAGNTIYF.

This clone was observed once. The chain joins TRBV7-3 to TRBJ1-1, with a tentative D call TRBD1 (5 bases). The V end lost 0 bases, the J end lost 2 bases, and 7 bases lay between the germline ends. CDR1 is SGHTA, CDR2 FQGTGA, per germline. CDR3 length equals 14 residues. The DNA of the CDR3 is TGTGCCAGCAGCTTAACGGGGGGTAACACTGAAGCTTTCTTT. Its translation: CASSLTGGNTEAFF.

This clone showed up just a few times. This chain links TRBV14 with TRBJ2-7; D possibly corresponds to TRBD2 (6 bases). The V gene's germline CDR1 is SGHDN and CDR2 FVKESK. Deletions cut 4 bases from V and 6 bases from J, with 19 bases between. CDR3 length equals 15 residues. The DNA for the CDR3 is TGTGCCAGCAGCCCCTTCGGCAGGGAGGAACGCGAGCAGTACTTC. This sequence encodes CASSPFGREEREQYF.

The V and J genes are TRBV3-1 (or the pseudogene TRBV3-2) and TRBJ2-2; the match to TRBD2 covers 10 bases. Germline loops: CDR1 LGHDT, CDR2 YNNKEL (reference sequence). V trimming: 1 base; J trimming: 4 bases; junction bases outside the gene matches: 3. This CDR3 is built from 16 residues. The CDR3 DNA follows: TGTGCCAGCAGCCAAGCCCTAGCGGGGGTCACCGGGGAGCTGTTTTTT. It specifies CASSQALAGVTGELFF.

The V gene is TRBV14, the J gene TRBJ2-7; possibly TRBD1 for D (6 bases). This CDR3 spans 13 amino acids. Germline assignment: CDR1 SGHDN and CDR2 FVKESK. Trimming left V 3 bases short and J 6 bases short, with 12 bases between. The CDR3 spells CASSQYRVGEQYF. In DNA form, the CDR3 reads TGTGCCAGCAGCCAGTACAGGGTGGGCGAGCAGTACTTC.

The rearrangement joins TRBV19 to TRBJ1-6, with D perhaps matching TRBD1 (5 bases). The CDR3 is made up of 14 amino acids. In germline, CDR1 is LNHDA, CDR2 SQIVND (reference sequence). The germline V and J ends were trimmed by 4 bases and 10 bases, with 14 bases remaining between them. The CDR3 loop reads CASSTRRDSSPLHF. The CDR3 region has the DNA TGTGCCAGTAGTACCCGCAGGGACTCCTCACCCCTCCACTTT.

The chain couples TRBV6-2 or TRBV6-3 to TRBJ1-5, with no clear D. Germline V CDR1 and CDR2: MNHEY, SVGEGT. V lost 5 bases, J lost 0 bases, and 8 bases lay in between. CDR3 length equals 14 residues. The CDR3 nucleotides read TGTGCCAGCAGTATTCCAGTTAGCAATCAGCCCCAGCATTTT. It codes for CASSIPVSNQPQHF.

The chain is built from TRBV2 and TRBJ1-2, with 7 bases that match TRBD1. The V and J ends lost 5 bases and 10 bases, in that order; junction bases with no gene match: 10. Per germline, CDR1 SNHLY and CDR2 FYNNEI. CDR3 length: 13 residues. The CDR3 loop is CASSMRQGPDYTF. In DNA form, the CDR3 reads TGTGCCAGCAGTATGAGACAGGGCCCAGACTACACCTTC. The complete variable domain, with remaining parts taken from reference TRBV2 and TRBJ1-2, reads EPEVTQTPSHQVTQMGQEVILRCVPISNHLYFYWYRQILGQKVEFLVSFYNNEISEKSEIFDDQFSVERPDGSNFTLKIRSTKLEDSAMYFCASSMRQGPDYTFGSGTRLTVV.